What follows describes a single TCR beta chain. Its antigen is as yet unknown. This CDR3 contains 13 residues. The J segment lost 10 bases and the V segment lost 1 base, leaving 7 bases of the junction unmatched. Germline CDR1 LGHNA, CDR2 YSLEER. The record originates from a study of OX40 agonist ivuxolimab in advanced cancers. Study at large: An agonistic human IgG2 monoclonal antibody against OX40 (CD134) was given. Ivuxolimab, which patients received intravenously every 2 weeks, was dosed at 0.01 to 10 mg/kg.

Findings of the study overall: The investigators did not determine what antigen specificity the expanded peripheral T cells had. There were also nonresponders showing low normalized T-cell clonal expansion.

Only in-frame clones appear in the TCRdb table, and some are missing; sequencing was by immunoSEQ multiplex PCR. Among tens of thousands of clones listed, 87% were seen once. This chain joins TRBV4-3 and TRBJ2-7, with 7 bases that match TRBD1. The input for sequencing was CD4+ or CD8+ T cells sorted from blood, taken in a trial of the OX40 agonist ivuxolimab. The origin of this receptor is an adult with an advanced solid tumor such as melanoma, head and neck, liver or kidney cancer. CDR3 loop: CASSQARDSQQYF. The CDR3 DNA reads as TGCGCCAGCAGCCAAGCCCGGGACAGTCAACAGTACTTC.